Sequencing of this T cell receptor (beta chain) was carried out in a study of cytomegalovirus exposure and HLA in healthy donors. Points from the study as a whole: Earlier results showed most TCR beta V segments being productive about 87% or about 30% of the time. The analysis excluded some indistinguishable V segments, including TRBV6-2 and TRBV6-3. TCR sequences were mostly rare, though some public TCRs occurred in many donors.

CDR3 length: 19 amino acids. V shed 5 bases and J 7 bases; nucleotides not matched to a gene: 16. Germline loops: CDR1 SGHVS, CDR2 FQNEAQ. With 60 Vbeta and 13 Jbeta primers, the PCR was carried out. Sequenced by immunoSEQ multiplex PCR; TCRdb stores in-frame clones only, minus some. The sample yields around 150,000 clones, roughly 70% seen once. This clone was counted once. The antigen is not known. The sequence was obtained from a male donor in good health and CMV-seronegative. Sequenced material: PBMCs. V usage is TRBV7-8 and J usage is TRBJ2-3; 15 nucleotides align to TRBD2. The CDR3 sequence: CASSPTSGLAGGSSYTQYF. DNA for the CDR3: TGTGCCAGCAGCCCAACCTCCGGACTAGCGGGGGGGAGTTCGTATACGCAGTATTTT.